The 11 T cell receptor beta chains below were found in one sample sequenced in a study of T cell responses to AZD1222 COVID-19 vaccine. The data were produced by immunoSEQ multiplex PCR, yet TCRdb's version contains in-frame clones alone and is incomplete. The sample has 120,000 to 150,000 clones, 85% to 90% seen once. The starting material was peripheral blood, obtained 28 days after the second AZD1222 dose. The receptor set was obtained from an adult who received the AZD1222 COVID-19 vaccine.

The chain joins TRBV5-1 to TRBJ1-5, with D hard to call. The length of the CDR3 is 16 residues. The germline gives CDR1 SGHRS, CDR2 YFSETQ. The germline V and J ends were trimmed by 2 bases and 0 bases, with 12 bases remaining between them. CDR3 sequence reads: CASSLRGEHSNQPQHF. The CDR3 DNA is TGCGCCAGCAGCTTACGGGGAGAGCATAGCAATCAGCCCCAGCATTTT. Complete variable domain (other parts from reference TRBV5-1 and TRBJ1-5): KAGVTQTPRYLIKTRGQQVTLSCSPISGHRSVSWYQQTPGQGLQFLFEYFSETQRNKGNFPGRFSGRQFSNSRSEMNVSTLELGDSALYLCASSLRGEHSNQPQHFGDGTRLSIL.

On this clone: Here the CDR3 omits its conserved ending phenylalanine or tryptophan, so a read error is the likely source. It is unclear where the CDR3 begins or ends on the DNA, so no DNA is shown, and the CDR3 is as TCRdb lists it. This chain connects TRBV6-2 or TRBV6-3 to TRBJ1-1. CDR1 is MNHEY, CDR2 SVGEGT, per germline. The CDR3 has 11 residues if both end residues are counted. CDR3: CASSYPAPLKI.

The chain joins TRBV29-1 to TRBJ1-2, with 8 positions matching TRBD1. This CDR3 spans 11 amino acids. The ends lost 6 bases at V and 7 bases at J; junction bases unmatched: 4. Germline CDR1 is SQVTM and CDR2 is ANQGSEA. The CDR3 DNA is TGCAGCGTAGTCACAGGGGGTGGCTACACCTTC. Protein sequence: CSVVTGGGYTF.

The chain combines TRBV19 with TRBJ2-7; tentative D call: TRBD2 (6 bases). Germline V gene data show CDR1 as LNHDA and CDR2 as SQIVND (reference sequence). CDR3 length: 14 residues. V was cut by 3 bases and J by 6 bases, with 15 bases left in between. In DNA form, the CDR3 reads TGTGCCAGTAGTATCTGGGGGATGGGGGGCGAGCAGTACTTC. It yields the protein CASSIWGMGGEQYF.

This clone was seen once. The chain recombines TRBV11-3 with TRBJ2-2; possibly TRBD2 for D (7 bases). V lost 5 bases and J lost 7, with 17 bases in between. Germline CDR1 and CDR2: SGHNT and YENEEA. CDR3 length equals 15 residues. The CDR3 here is CASSRGGRAVGELFF. The CDR3 bases are TGTGCCAGCAGCCGAGGGGGGAGGGCCGTCGGGGAGCTGTTTTTT.

The chain carries TRBV6-1 and TRBJ2-7; the match to TRBD1 covers 9 bases. With 3 bases clipped from V and 1 base from J, the junction kept 4 bases outside the gene matches. CDR1 and CDR2 (germline): MNHNS, SASEGT. The CDR3 runs 15 residues. CDR3 in DNA: TGTGCCAGCAGTGACCCGACAGGGGGTTCCTACGAGCAGTACTTC. Its translation is CASSDPTGGSYEQYF.

The chain joins TRBV6-5 to TRBJ2-3, with 7 bases fitting TRBD2. With V trimmed by 6 bases and J by 2 bases, 2 bases remained unmatched. From germline, CDR1 is MNHEY and CDR2 SVGAGI. This CDR3 comprises 13 residues. CDR3 protein: CASRRDYTDTQYF. The CDR3 coding sequence is TGTGCCAGCAGGCGGGACTACACAGATACGCAGTATTTT.

This clone was counted only a few times. This sequence joins TRBV19 and TRBJ1-5, with D hard to call. V was cut by 1 base and J by 0 bases, with 10 bases left in between. The length of the CDR3 is 16 residues. Germline V lookup: CDR1 LNHDA, CDR2 SQIVND (reference sequence). CDR3 sequence: CASSIGRSYSNQPQHF. The CDR3 nucleotides are TGTGCCAGTAGTATAGGCAGGTCCTATAGCAATCAGCCCCAGCATTTT.

CDR3 loop: CASSFGGSLENIQYF. Written as DNA, the CDR3 is TGCGCCAGCAGCTTTGGCGGGAGCTTGGAAAACATTCAGTACTTC. This chain connects TRBV5-1 to TRBJ2-4; 7 bases are shared with TRBD2. Germline values: CDR1 SGHRS, CDR2 YFSETQ. The CDR3 is 15 amino acids. V shed 2 bases, J shed 5 bases, and the junction held 7 bases outside the gene matches.

The chain couples TRBV18 to TRBJ2-5; 8 bases fit TRBD1. The J segment lost 1 base and the V segment lost 2 bases, leaving 6 bases of the junction unmatched. The CDR3 covers 16 residues. CDR1 and CDR2 (germline): KGHSH, LQKENI. Here the CDR3 DNA reads TGTGCCAGCTCACCAAGACAGGGGAGAGGCCAAGAGACCCAGTACTTC. It yields the protein CASSPRQGRGQETQYF.

This chain links TRBV4-1 with TRBJ1-1; D might be TRBD1 (5 bases). The germline V gene has CDR1 MGHRA and CDR2 YSYEKL. V was trimmed by 0 bases and J by 1 base, leaving 12 bases between them. The CDR3 length is 16 residues. The CDR3 protein is CASSQDLSGWNTEAFF. The CDR3 nucleotides are TGCGCCAGCAGCCAAGATCTTTCAGGGTGGAACACTGAAGCTTTCTTT.